The 2 T cell receptor beta chains presented below share a single source sample, sequenced in a study of OX40 agonist ivuxolimab in advanced cancers. The table came from immunoSEQ multiplex PCR; TCRdb's copy has only in-frame clones and leaves some out. Of about 20,000 clones in the sample, approximately 82% were seen once. The material was CD4+ or CD8+ T cells sorted from blood, obtained in a trial of the OX40 agonist ivuxolimab. Receptors originate from an adult with an advanced solid tumor such as melanoma, head and neck, liver or kidney cancer.

V usage is TRBV7-8 and J usage is TRBJ1-1, with 7 bases that match TRBD1. Germline V gene data show CDR1 as SGHVS and CDR2 as FQNEAQ. The CDR3 spans 13 residues. V shed 0 bases and J 7 bases; nucleotides not matched to a gene: 2. As DNA, the CDR3 is TGTGCCAGCAGCTTAGCGGGACAGAGTGAAGCTTTCTTT. This gives the protein CASSLAGQSEAFF.

V usage is TRBV4-1 and J usage is TRBJ2-5; no definite D call. Germline assignment: CDR1 MGHRA and CDR2 YSYEKL. The germline V and J ends were trimmed by 0 bases and 5 bases, with 19 bases remaining between them. The CDR3 loop spans 17 amino acids. CDR3 in DNA: TGCGCCAGCAGCCAAGACGGGCTAGAGGCGGCCGCCGAGACCCAGTACTTC. This translates into CASSQDGLEAAAETQYF.